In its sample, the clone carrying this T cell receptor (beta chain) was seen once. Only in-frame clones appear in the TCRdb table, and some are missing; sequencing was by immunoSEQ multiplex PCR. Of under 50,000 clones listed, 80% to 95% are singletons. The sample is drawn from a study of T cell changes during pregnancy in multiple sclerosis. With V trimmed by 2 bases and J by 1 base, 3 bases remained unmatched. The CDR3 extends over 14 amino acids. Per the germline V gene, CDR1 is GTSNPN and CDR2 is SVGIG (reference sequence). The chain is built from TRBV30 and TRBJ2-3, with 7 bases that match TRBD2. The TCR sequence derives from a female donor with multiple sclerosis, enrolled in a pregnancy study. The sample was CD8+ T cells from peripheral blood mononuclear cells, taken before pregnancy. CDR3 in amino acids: CAWSRLAGTDTQYF. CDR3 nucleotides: TGTGCCTGGAGTAGGCTAGCGGGCACAGATACGCAGTATTTT.